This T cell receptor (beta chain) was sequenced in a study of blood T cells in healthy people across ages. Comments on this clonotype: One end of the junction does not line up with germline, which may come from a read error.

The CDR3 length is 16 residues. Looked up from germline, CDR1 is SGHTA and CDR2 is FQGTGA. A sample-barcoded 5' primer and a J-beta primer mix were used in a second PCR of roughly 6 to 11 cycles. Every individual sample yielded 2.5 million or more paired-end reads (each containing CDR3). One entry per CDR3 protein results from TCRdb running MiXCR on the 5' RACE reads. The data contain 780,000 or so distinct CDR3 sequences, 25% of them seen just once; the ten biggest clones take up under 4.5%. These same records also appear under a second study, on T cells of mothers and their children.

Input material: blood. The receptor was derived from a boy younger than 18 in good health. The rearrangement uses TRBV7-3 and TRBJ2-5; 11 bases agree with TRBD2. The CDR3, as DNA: TGTGCCAGCAGCCTGGGGCTAGCGGGGGGACAAGGGACCCAGTACTTC. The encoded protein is CASSLGLAGGQGTQYF.